The 22 T cell receptor beta chains below were found in one sample sequenced in a study of liver allograft versus peripheral blood T cells. About the research overall: Graft-liver T cell receptor repertoires were compared against recipient peripheral blood repertoires.

TCRdb re-called the reads through MiXCR, storing one row per CDR3 protein. The sample yields roughly 9,200 distinct CDR3 sequences, 16% seen once. The receptors stem from a human patient who had a liver transplant. The graft donor may have contributed some T cells.

This clonotype was counted a few times. V usage is TRBV18 and J usage is TRBJ1-1, with D uncertain. Between the trimmed V and J ends, which lost 3 bases and 1 base, there was a span of 6 bases. CDR1 is KGHSH, CDR2 LQKENI, per germline. The CDR3 totals 13 residues. The CDR3 sequence: CASSPSGNTEAFF. CDR3 bases: TGTGCCAGCTCACCCTCAGGGAACACTGAAGCTTTCTTT.

This clonotype occurred many times. This chain uses TRBV18 with TRBJ1-5, with a tentative D call TRBD1 (6 bases). CDR1 and CDR2 from the germline V gene are KGHSH and LQKENI. Deletions cut 6 bases from V and 0 bases from J, with 12 bases between. The CDR3 is 15 amino acids. CDR3 in amino acids: CASSPGDLSNQPQHF. In DNA, the CDR3 is TGTGCCAGCTCCCCAGGGGACCTTAGCAATCAGCCCCAGCATTTT.

This clonotype was counted at least ten times. V usage is TRBV7-2 and J usage is TRBJ2-1; tentatively, D is TRBD2 (5 bases). V shed 5 bases and J shed 10 bases, with 18 bases lying between them. The CDR3 consists of 14 residues. Germline V gene lookup returns CDR1 SGHTA and CDR2 FQGNSA. The CDR3 nucleotides are TGTGCCAGCAGCCACATCACAGAGCGGAGAGAGCAGTTCTTC. It specifies CASSHITERREQFF.

The rearrangement links TRBV20-1 to TRBJ2-1; a weak D match, TRBD2 (6 bases). The CDR3 extends over 12 amino acids. Per germline, CDR1 DFQATT and CDR2 SNEGSKA (reference sequence). Trimming removed 0 bases from V and 9 bases from J, with 9 bases in between. The CDR3 nucleotides read TGCAGTGCTAGAGAAGGGACTGCTGAGCAGTTCTTC. It is translated as CSAREGTAEQFF.

This clonotype was seen ten or more times. This chain connects TRBV7-2 to TRBJ2-1; the D is unclear. The CDR3 has 11 amino acids. V shed 5 bases and J shed 5 bases, with 4 bases lying between them. Germline assignment: CDR1 SGHTA and CDR2 FQGNSA. CDR3 DNA sequence: TGTGCCAGCAGCACCCACAATGAGCAGTTCTTC. Residues: CASSTHNEQFF. The complete variable domain, with remaining parts taken from reference TRBV7-2 and TRBJ2-1, reads GAGVSQSPSNKVTEKGKDVELRCDPISGHTALYWYRQSLGQGLEFLIYFQGNSAPDKSGLPSDRFSAERTGGSVSTLTIQRTQQEDSAVYLCASSTHNEQFFGPGTRLTVL.

The chain joins TRBV30 to TRBJ2-2; 10 nucleotides agree with TRBD1. CDR3 size: 15 residues. With V trimmed by 5 bases and J by 7 bases, 10 bases remained unmatched. The germline V gene encodes CDR1 GTSNPN and CDR2 SVGIG (reference sequence). CDR3 loop: CAWGPGTGDVGELFF. CDR3 nucleotide sequence: TGTGCCTGGGGCCCCGGGACAGGGGACGTCGGGGAGCTGTTTTTT. Full variable domain (remainder filled in from reference TRBV30 and TRBJ2-2): SQTIHQWPATLVQPVGSPLSLECTVEGTSNPNLYWYRQAAGRGLQLLFYSVGIGQISSEVPQNLSASRPQDRQFILSSKKLLLSDSGFYLCAWGPGTGDVGELFFGEGSRLTVL.

In its sample, this clonotype is medium-sized (0.01 to 0.1%). The chain joins TRBV6-5 to TRBJ1-6; unclear D gene. From germline, CDR1 is MNHEY and CDR2 SVGAGI. The CDR3 is 14 residues long. Trimming shortened V by 6 bases and J by 5 bases, and 11 bases separated the two germline ends. The chain's CDR3 is CASRPGANNSPLHF. CDR3 coding DNA: TGTGCCAGCAGGCCCGGAGCCAATAATTCACCCCTCCACTTT.

This clonotype is medium-sized (0.01 to 0.1%) in the sample. The chain uses TRBV5-4 and TRBJ1-4; D is uncertain. V was trimmed by 4 bases and J by 8 bases, leaving 9 bases between them. From germline, CDR1 is SGHNT and CDR2 YYREEE (reference sequence). This CDR3 has 12 residues. The CDR3 spells CASSPGGEKLFF. The CDR3 DNA reads as TGTGCCAGCAGCCCGGGTGGGGAAAAACTGTTTTTT.

Within the sample, this clonotype is medium-sized (0.01 to 0.1%). V is TRBV3-1 and J is TRBJ1-2; no firm D call. The CDR3 has 15 amino acids. Germline V lookup: CDR1 LGHDT, CDR2 YNNKEL (reference sequence). Between the trimmed V and J ends, which lost 7 bases and 5 bases, there was a span of 20 bases. The CDR3 here is CASNNHGRNLYGYTF. The CDR3 bases are TGTGCCAGCAACAATCACGGAAGGAATCTGTATGGCTACACCTTC.

By share, this clonotype ranks as medium-sized. This chain uses TRBV5-4 with TRBJ1-6; 9 bases agree with TRBD1. The CDR3 is 15 residues long. Trimming at V came to 0 bases and at J to 9 bases, leaving 4 bases not matched to a gene. Per the germline V gene, CDR1 is SGHNT and CDR2 is YYREEE (reference sequence). Written as DNA, the CDR3 is TGTGCCAGCAGCTTGGGCGACAGGGGGGTTTCACCCCTCCACTTT. This sequence encodes CASSLGDRGVSPLHF.

The rearrangement uses TRBV19 and TRBJ2-3; either TRBD1 or TRBD2 may supply D (6 bases each). The ends were cut back, 7 bases at V and 1 base at J, with 24 bases in the middle. Germline assignment: CDR1 LNHDA and CDR2 SQIVND (reference sequence). The CDR3 has 18 amino acids. CDR3: CASTHPGATSVGTDTQYF. Here the CDR3 DNA reads TGTGCCAGTACCCACCCGGGGGCCACCTCCGTCGGCACAGATACGCAGTATTTT.

This clonotype was seen a few times. This sequence joins TRBV20-1 and TRBJ2-7, with a possible D match to TRBD1 (6 bases). With 3 bases removed from V and 1 base from J, the gap between germline ends came to 7 bases. The germline CDR1 and CDR2 sequences are DFQATT and SNEGSKA (reference sequence). The CDR3 is made up of 12 amino acids. The CDR3 sequence is CSARDSSYEQYF. CDR3 nucleotides: TGCAGTGCTAGGGACAGTTCCTACGAGCAGTACTTC.

The chain recombines TRBV14 with TRBJ2-7; unclear D gene. Trimming left V 2 bases short and J 5 bases short, with 4 bases between. The CDR3 spans 11 residues. Germline assignment: CDR1 SGHDN and CDR2 FVKESK. The CDR3 nucleotides read TGTGCCAGCAGCCAACACCACGAGCAGTACTTC. Protein sequence: CASSQHHEQYF. Full variable domain (outside the CDR3, taken from reference TRBV14 and TRBJ2-7): EAGVTQFPSHSVIEKGQTVTLRCDPISGHDNLYWYRRVMGKEIKFLLHFVKESKQDESGMPNNRFLAERTGGTYSTLKVQPAELEDSGVYFCASSQHHEQYFGPGTRLTVT.

In this sample, this clonotype turned up a few times. The CDR3 protein is CASSQRQGSNYGYTF. Here the CDR3 DNA reads TGTGCCAGCAGCCAGAGACAGGGATCTAACTATGGCTACACCTTC. The V call is TRBV2, the J call TRBJ1-2; 7 bases map to TRBD1. Germline CDR1 and CDR2: SNHLY and FYNNEI. The CDR3 extends over 15 amino acids. J gave up 0 bases and V 6 bases, and 7 bases lay outside the gene matches.

This clonotype came up many times. This chain uses TRBV12-3 or TRBV12-4 with TRBJ1-1, with D uncertain. V lost 0 bases, J lost 8 bases, and 16 bases lay in between. The CDR3 runs 15 residues. The CDR3 coding sequence is TGTGCCAGCAGTTTAGCGAGGAAGGCACCGAGAGAAGCTTTCTTT. Protein sequence: CASSLARKAPREAFF.

This clonotype is medium-sized in the sample. This sequence joins TRBV18 and TRBJ1-6; D is possibly TRBD1 (5 bases). The CDR3 extends over 15 amino acids. CDR1 and CDR2 (germline): KGHSH, LQKENI. Between the trimmed V and J ends, which lost 2 bases and 6 bases, there was a span of 11 bases. CDR3 coding DNA: TGTGCCAGCTCACCAGGGGGAATCGGTAATTCACCCCTCCACTTT. This sequence encodes CASSPGGIGNSPLHF.

The chain links TRBV6-6 to TRBJ2-5; D possibly corresponds to TRBD2 (6 bases). The CDR3 runs to 15 residues. Looked up from germline, CDR1 is MNHNY and CDR2 is SVGAGI (reference sequence). V was cut by 2 bases and J by 4 bases, with 14 bases left in between. In DNA, the CDR3 is TGTGCCAGCAGTTACGAGGGTGGGAGGAGAGAGACCCAGTACTTC. This codes for CASSYEGGRRETQYF.

There are many counts of this clonotype. CDR3 nucleotide sequence: TGTGCCAGTAGTATAGATCCAGGGGGTGACACTGAAGCTTTCTTT. Translation gives CASSIDPGGDTEAFF. The chain uses TRBV19 and TRBJ1-1, with 7 bases aligning to TRBD1. The CDR3 sequence is 15 residues long. V was pared by 0 bases and J by 3 bases, with 4 bases of the junction left unmatched. The germline V gene has CDR1 LNHDA and CDR2 SQIVND (reference sequence).

This clonotype is classed as medium-sized. This rearrangement joins TRBV18 to TRBJ1-5; tentative D call: TRBD1 (5 bases). Germline CDR1 KGHSH, CDR2 LQKENI. The CDR3 is 15 residues long. Trimming shortened V by 2 bases and J by 1 base, and 9 bases separated the two germline ends. The CDR3 loop reads CASSPGRGSNQPQHF. The CDR3 nucleotides are TGTGCCAGCTCACCAGGTCGGGGGAGCAATCAGCCCCAGCATTTT.

This clonotype occurred a few times. The chain has TRBV5-6 and TRBJ2-7; D remains ambiguous. The CDR3 is made up of 11 amino acids. Germline lookup yields CDR1 SGHDT and CDR2 YYEEEE. The V gene lost 3 bases and the J gene lost 3 bases, with 4 bases spanning the gap. In DNA form, the CDR3 reads TGTGCCAGCAGCTCAGGCTACGAGCAGTACTTC. Its protein product is CASSSGYEQYF.

This clonotype has just a few counts. The chain couples TRBV5-5 to TRBJ1-1, with no clear D. Germline CDR1 and CDR2: SGHKS and YYEKEE (reference sequence). The CDR3 runs 14 residues. V lost 0 bases to trimming and J lost 2 bases, with 8 bases between them. The CDR3 DNA follows: TGTGCCAGCAGCTTGGATGCGGGTAACACTGAAGCTTTCTTT. The encoded protein is CASSLDAGNTEAFF.

V is TRBV30 and J is TRBJ2-7; D possibly corresponds to TRBD2 (5 bases). CDR1 is GTSNPN, CDR2 SVGIG, per germline (reference sequence). Trimming removed 0 bases from V and 7 bases from J, with 10 bases in between. The CDR3 is 12 residues long. The CDR3: CAWSVGSREQYF. The DNA of the CDR3 is TGTGCCTGGAGTGTAGGGAGTAGGGAGCAGTACTTC.